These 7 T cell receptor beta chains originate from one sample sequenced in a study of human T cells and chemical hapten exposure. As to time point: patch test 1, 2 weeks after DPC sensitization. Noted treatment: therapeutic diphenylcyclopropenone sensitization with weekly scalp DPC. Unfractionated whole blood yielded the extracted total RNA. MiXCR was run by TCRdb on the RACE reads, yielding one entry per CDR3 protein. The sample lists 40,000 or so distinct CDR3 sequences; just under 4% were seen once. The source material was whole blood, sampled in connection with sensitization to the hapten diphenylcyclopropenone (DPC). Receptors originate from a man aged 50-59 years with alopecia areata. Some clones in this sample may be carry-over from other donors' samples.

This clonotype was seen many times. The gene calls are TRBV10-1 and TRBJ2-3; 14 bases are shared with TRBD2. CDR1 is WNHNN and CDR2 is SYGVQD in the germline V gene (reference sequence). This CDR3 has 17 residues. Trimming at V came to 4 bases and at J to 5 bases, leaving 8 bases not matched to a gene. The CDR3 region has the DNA TGCGCCAGCAGTGGTACCGCCGGGACTAGCGGGAGAGATACGCAGTATTTT. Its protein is CASSGTAGTSGRDTQYF.

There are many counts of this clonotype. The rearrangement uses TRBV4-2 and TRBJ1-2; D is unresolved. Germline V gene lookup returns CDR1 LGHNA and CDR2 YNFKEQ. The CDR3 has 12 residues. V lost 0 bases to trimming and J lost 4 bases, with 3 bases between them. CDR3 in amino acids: CASSQDAYGYTF. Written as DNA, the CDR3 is TGTGCCAGCAGCCAAGATGCCTATGGCTACACCTTC.

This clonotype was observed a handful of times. CDR3 sequence reads: CASSYGGASNTGELFF. The CDR3 DNA follows: TGTGCCAGCAGTTACGGGGGGGCTTCGAACACCGGGGAGCTGTTTTTT. This rearrangement joins TRBV6-6 to TRBJ2-2; tentatively, D is TRBD2 (7 bases). Looked up from germline, CDR1 is MNHNY and CDR2 is SVGAGI (reference sequence). The CDR3 loop spans 16 amino acids. Trimming took 2 bases from V and 0 from J, leaving 10 bases between them.

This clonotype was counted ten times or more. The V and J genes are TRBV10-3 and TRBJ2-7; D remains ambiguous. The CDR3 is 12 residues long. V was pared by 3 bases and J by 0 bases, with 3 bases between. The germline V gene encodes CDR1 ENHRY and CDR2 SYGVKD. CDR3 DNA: TGTGCCATCAGTGAAGTCTCCTACGAGCAGTACTTC. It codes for CAISEVSYEQYF.

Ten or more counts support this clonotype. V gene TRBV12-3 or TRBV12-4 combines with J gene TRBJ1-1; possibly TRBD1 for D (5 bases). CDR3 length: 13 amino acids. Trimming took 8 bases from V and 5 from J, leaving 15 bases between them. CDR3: CASSGAWGTEAFF. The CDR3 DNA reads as TGTGCCAGCTCAGGTGCATGGGGGACTGAAGCTTTCTTT.

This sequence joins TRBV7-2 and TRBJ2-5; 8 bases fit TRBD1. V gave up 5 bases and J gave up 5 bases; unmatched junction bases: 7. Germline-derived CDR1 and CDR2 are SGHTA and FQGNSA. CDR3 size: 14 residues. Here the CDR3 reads CASSLRGLSETQYF. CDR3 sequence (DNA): TGTGCCAGCAGCCTCAGGGGGCTGAGTGAGACCCAGTACTTC.

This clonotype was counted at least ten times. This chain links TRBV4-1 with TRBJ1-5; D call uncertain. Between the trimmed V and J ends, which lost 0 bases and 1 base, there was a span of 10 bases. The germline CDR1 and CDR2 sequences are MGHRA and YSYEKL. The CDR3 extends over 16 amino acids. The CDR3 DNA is TGCGCCAGCAGCCAAGAGCCAGACCCGAGCAATCAGCCCCAGCATTTT. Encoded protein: CASSQEPDPSNQPQHF.